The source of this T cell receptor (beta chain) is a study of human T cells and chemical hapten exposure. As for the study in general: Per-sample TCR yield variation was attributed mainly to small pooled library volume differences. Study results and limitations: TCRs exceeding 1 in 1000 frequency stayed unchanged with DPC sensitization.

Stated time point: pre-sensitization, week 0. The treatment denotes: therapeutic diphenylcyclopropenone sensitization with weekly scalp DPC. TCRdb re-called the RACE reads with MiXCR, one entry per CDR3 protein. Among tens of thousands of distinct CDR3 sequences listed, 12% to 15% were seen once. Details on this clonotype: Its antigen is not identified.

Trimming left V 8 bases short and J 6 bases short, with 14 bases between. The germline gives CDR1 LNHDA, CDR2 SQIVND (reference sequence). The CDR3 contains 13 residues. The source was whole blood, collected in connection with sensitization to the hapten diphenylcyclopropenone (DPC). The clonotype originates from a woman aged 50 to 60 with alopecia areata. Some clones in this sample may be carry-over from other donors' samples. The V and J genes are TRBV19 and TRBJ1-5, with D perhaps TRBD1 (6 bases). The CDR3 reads CASSPGGPQPQHF. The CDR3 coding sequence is TGTGCCAGTTCCCCGGGGGGGCCTCAGCCCCAGCATTTT.